The source of this TCR beta chain is a study of T cell changes during pregnancy in multiple sclerosis. The CDR3 spans 17 residues. Germline V gene data show CDR1 as SGHVS and CDR2 as FNYEAQ. V was cut by 0 bases and J by 1 base, with 12 bases left in between. Assay used: immunoSEQ multiplex PCR; TCRdb lists only in-frame clones, some missing. The sample lists 40,000 to 60,000 clones; around 92% were seen once. This TCR was recovered from a female donor with multiple sclerosis, enrolled in a pregnancy study. The sequencing here drew on CD4+ T cells from peripheral blood mononuclear cells, taken after pregnancy. The rearrangement links TRBV7-6 to TRBJ2-2, with D possibly matching TRBD2 (5 bases). CDR3 in DNA: TGTGCCAGCAGCTTAGCGCTTACGGGAAAGAACACCGGGGAGCTGTTTTTT. This codes for CASSLALTGKNTGELFF. The full variable domain, rest sourced from reference TRBV7-6 and TRBJ2-2, is GAGVSQSPRYKVTKRGQDVALRCDPISGHVSLYWYRQALGQGPEFLTYFNYEAQQDKSGLPNDRFSAERPEGSISTLTIQRTEQRDSAMYRCASSLALTGKNTGELFFGEGSRLTVL.